This T cell receptor (beta chain) is from a study of blood T cells in healthy people across ages. The CDR3 is made up of 15 amino acids. V dropped 11 bases and J dropped 7 bases, with 26 bases sitting between them. Germline CDR1 MNHNS, CDR2 SASEGT. PCR was performed a second time for roughly 7 to 12 cycles using a sample-barcoded 5' primer and a J-beta primer mix. In TCRdb, the 5' RACE reads were re-called with MiXCR into one record per CDR3 protein. The sample shows about 1.6 million distinct CDR3 sequences, approximately 32% of them seen only once. Researchers report isolating at least 6.5 million PBMCs per sample.

Sequenced: blood. The chain links TRBV6-1 to TRBJ2-5, with a weak D call TRBD1 (6 bases). This sequence was found in a woman in her twenties or thirties in good health. Here the CDR3 reads CACLRSRTARVTQYF. As DNA, the CDR3 is TGTGCCTGCCTCCGGAGTCGGACAGCGCGAGTGACCCAGTACTTC.